The present T cell receptor beta chain was sequenced within a study of T cell changes during pregnancy in multiple sclerosis. This clone was observed once. The germline V and J ends were trimmed by 6 bases and 0 bases, with 8 bases remaining between them. Germline-derived CDR1 and CDR2 are SNHLY and FYNNEI. The CDR3 runs to 13 residues. Generated by immunoSEQ multiplex PCR, the TCRdb table keeps only in-frame clones and is missing some. The table has some 38,000 clones, about 94% seen once. Sequenced here: CD4+ T cells from peripheral blood mononuclear cells, sampled in the second trimester of pregnancy. The receptor was isolated from a female donor with multiple sclerosis, enrolled in a pregnancy study. This chain uses TRBV2 with TRBJ1-1; unclear D gene. The CDR3 DNA reads TGTGCCAGCAGCGACACCTTGAACACTGAAGCTTTCTTT. Translation gives CASSDTLNTEAFF. Full variable domain (remainder filled in from reference TRBV2 and TRBJ1-1): EPEVTQTPSHQVTQMGQEVILRCVPISNHLYFYWYRQILGQKVEFLVSFYNNEISEKSEIFDDQFSVERPDGSNFTLKIRSTKLEDSAMYFCASSDTLNTEAFFGQGTRLTVV.